This T cell receptor beta chain was retrieved from a study of molecular identifiers for immune sequencing clone quantification. CD8+CD4-CCR7+CD45RA+ sorting gave the naive CD8 T cells. J was trimmed by 3 bases and V by 2 bases; bases with no gene match: 5. The V gene's germline CDR1 is SEHNR and CDR2 FQNEAQ (reference sequence). The CDR3 sequence is 15 residues long. MiXCR, applied by TCRdb to the PCR reads, yields one record per CDR3 protein. The table shows about half a million distinct CDR3 sequences, with roughly 25% occurring only once. The TCR was taken from a human donor in good health. Some libraries in this study had Jurkat cell RNA spiked in. Sample: naive CD8+ T cells from blood, with Jurkat cell RNA spiked in. Subset: FACS-sorted CD8+CD4-CCR7+CD45RA+ naive T cells. V and J are TRBV7-9 and TRBJ2-7; 9 nucleotides agree with TRBD1. The CDR3 spells CASSLTGGHYYEQYF. CDR3 in DNA: TGTGCCAGCAGCTTAACAGGGGGCCACTACTACGAGCAGTACTTC.